A single sample gave rise to the 14 T cell receptor beta chains below, sequenced in a study of blood T cell repertoires in COVID-19. Clones were sequenced by immunoSEQ multiplex PCR, and TCRdb holds only the in-frame ones, with some missing. The sample gives about 360,000 clones, 70% to 90% of which show up once; about 3% is in the top ten. The specimen sequenced was peripheral blood. The receptors come from a human donor in a cohort sampled during active COVID-19.

This clone was counted once. The rearrangement links TRBV5-6 to TRBJ1-1, with 7 bases matching TRBD1. V was clipped by 3 bases and J by 6 bases; unmatched bases: 8. This CDR3 has 14 amino acids. The germline V gene has CDR1 SGHDT and CDR2 YYEEEE. The CDR3 here is CASSSQQGLSEAFF. The CDR3 DNA reads as TGTGCCAGCAGCTCCCAACAGGGGTTGTCTGAAGCTTTCTTT.

This chain connects TRBV11-2 to TRBJ2-7, with D unresolved. CDR3 length: 14 amino acids. Germline V gene sequence: CDR1 SGHAT, CDR2 FQNNGV. Trimming shortened V by 5 bases and J by 6 bases, and 17 bases separated the two germline ends. CDR3 sequence: CASSLARLTGEQYF. For the CDR3, the DNA is TGTGCCAGCAGCCTTGCCAGACTGACGGGCGAGCAGTACTTC.

The rearrangement joins TRBV19 to TRBJ2-3, with TRBD1 as a possible D gene (5 bases). Germline assignment: CDR1 LNHDA and CDR2 SQIVND (reference sequence). The CDR3 spans 17 residues. Trimming left V 5 bases short and J 5 bases short, with 23 bases between. Here the CDR3 reads CASSLSGSAGRVDTQYF. DNA of the CDR3: TGTGCCAGTAGTTTATCAGGTTCGGCAGGGCGAGTAGATACGCAGTATTTT.

The V and J genes are TRBV6-5 and TRBJ1-3; possible D gene TRBD1, 5 bases. This CDR3 comprises 13 residues. Per germline, CDR1 MNHEY and CDR2 SVGAGI. V shed 5 bases and J shed 3 bases, with 8 bases lying between them. The CDR3 here is CASSPGGGNTIYF. The CDR3 DNA reads as TGTGCCAGCAGTCCCGGGGGTGGAAACACCATATATTTT.

This clone was counted between two and nine times. V is TRBV2 and J is TRBJ2-2; D possibly corresponds to TRBD2 (6 bases). The CDR3 loop spans 11 amino acids. Trimming took off 8 bases at V and 6 bases at J, with 7 bases between the two ends. CDR1 is SNHLY and CDR2 is FYNNEI in the germline V gene. The CDR3 is CASGRPGELFF. The CDR3 DNA follows: TGTGCCAGCGGGAGGCCCGGGGAGCTGTTTTTT.

The chain links TRBV7-8 to TRBJ1-2; possibly TRBD1 for D (6 bases). Deletions cut 3 bases from V and 0 bases from J, with 8 bases between. CDR1 and CDR2 (germline): SGHVS, FQNEAQ. This CDR3 is 14 amino acids long. CDR3: CASSLDRSNYGYTF. In DNA form, the CDR3 reads TGTGCCAGCAGCTTGGACAGATCTAACTATGGCTACACCTTC.

The chain carries TRBV13 and TRBJ2-5; 7 bases line up with TRBD1. This CDR3 is 15 amino acids long. V was clipped by 5 bases and J by 4 bases; unmatched bases: 10. CDR1 is PRHDT, CDR2 FYEKMQ, per germline (reference sequence). CDR3 coding DNA: TGTGCCAGCAGCCCGCAGGGGGTAGGAGGAGAGACCCAGTACTTC. Residues: CASSPQGVGGETQYF.

The chain employs TRBV10-1 and TRBJ1-2; the D is unclear. Trimming stripped 0 bases from V and 9 bases from J, with 17 bases between. Germline loops: CDR1 WNHNN, CDR2 SYGVQD (reference sequence). This CDR3 region has 15 residues. The CDR3 coding sequence is TGCGCCAGCAGTGAGTCGACTTGCCCACCGCGATGCTACACCTTC. The encoded protein is CASSESTCPPRCYTF.

The chain links TRBV30 to TRBJ2-5; TRBD1 aligns across 8 bases. In germline, CDR1 is GTSNPN, CDR2 SVGIG (reference sequence). J gave up 6 bases and V 1 base, and 10 bases lay outside the gene matches. CDR3 length equals 15 residues. CDR3: CAWSAVQGGWQTQYF. For the CDR3, the DNA is TGTGCCTGGAGTGCGGTACAGGGGGGTTGGCAGACCCAGTACTTC.

J is TRBJ1-2 and V is TRBV19; TRBD1 matches 7 bases. After removal of 5 bases from V and 5 bases from J, the junction contained 17 bases not matched to a gene. The CDR3 is 17 residues long. In germline, CDR1 is LNHDA, CDR2 SQIVND (reference sequence). The CDR3 coding sequence is TGTGCCAGTAGTCAATCATTGACCGGGACAGACAATTATGGCTACACCTTC. Translating it yields CASSQSLTGTDNYGYTF. The entire variable domain, with the rest obtained from reference TRBV19 and TRBJ1-2, is as follows: DGGITQSPKYLFRKEGQNVTLSCEQNLNHDAMYWYRQDPGQGLRLIYYSQIVNDFQKGDIAEGYSVSREKKESFPLTVTSAQKNPTAFYLCASSQSLTGTDNYGYTFGSGTRLTVV.

V gene TRBV15 combines with J gene TRBJ2-5, with 9 bases matching TRBD2. Germline V lookup: CDR1 LNHNV, CDR2 YYDKDF (reference sequence). Losses at the gene ends were 0 bases for V and 1 base for J; bases not matched to a gene: 6. The CDR3 runs 17 residues. The CDR3 here is CATSRDLASGVQETQYF. CDR3 nucleotides: TGTGCCACCAGCAGAGATTTGGCTAGCGGGGTCCAAGAGACCCAGTACTTC.

This sequence joins TRBV3-1 (or the pseudogene TRBV3-2) and TRBJ1-5, with D tentatively TRBD1 (5 bases). CDR3 size: 14 residues. CDR1 and CDR2 from the germline V gene are LGHDT and YNNKEL (reference sequence). Trimming took off 2 bases at V and 7 bases at J, with 12 bases between the two ends. The CDR3 nucleotides read TGTGCCAGCAGCCAACGGAGCTCAGGGCAGCCCCAGCATTTT. It yields the protein CASSQRSSGQPQHF.

CDR3 amino acids: CAHNQGQGNTEAFF. The CDR3 nucleotides are TGTGCCCACAACCAGGGACAGGGGAACACTGAAGCTTTCTTT. The chain couples TRBV2 to TRBJ1-1, with TRBD1 matching 9 bases. Germline loops: CDR1 SNHLY, CDR2 FYNNEI. V was pared by 11 bases and J by 1 base, with 8 bases of the junction left unmatched. CDR3 size: 14 residues. Full variable domain (rest looked up from reference TRBV2 and TRBJ1-1): EPEVTQTPSHQVTQMGQEVILRCVPISNHLYFYWYRQILGQKVEFLVSFYNNEISEKSEIFDDQFSVERPDGSNFTLKIRSTKLEDSAMYFCAHNQGQGNTEAFFGQGTRLTVV.

The chain joins TRBV4-1 to TRBJ2-7, with D possibly matching TRBD1 (5 bases). V gave up 1 base and J gave up 3 bases, with 7 bases separating them. Germline assignment: CDR1 MGHRA and CDR2 YSYEKL. This CDR3 has 13 residues. The DNA for the CDR3 is TGCGCCAGCAGCCAAGCAGGGTTCTACGAGCAGTACTTC. Its translation is CASSQAGFYEQYF.